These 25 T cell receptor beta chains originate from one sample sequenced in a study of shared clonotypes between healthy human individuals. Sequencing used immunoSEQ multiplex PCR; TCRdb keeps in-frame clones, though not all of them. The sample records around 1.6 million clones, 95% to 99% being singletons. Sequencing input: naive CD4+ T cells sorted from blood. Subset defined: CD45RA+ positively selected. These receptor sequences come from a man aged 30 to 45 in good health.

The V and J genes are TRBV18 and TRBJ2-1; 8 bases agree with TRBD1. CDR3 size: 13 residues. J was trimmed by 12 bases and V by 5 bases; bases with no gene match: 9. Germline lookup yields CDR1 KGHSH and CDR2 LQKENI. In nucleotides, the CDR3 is TGTGCCAGCTCATCGCCGGGACAGGTAGGGCAGTTCTTC. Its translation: CASSSPGQVGQFF.

In nucleotides, the CDR3 is TGTGCCAGCAGCCCAGGACCGAGCAACGAGCTGTTTTTT. Residues: CASSPGPSNELFF. V gene TRBV7-3 combines with J gene TRBJ2-2; D unresolved. The ends were cut back, 5 bases at V and 11 bases at J, with 15 bases in the middle. From germline, CDR1 is SGHTA and CDR2 FQGTGA. CDR3 size: 13 residues.

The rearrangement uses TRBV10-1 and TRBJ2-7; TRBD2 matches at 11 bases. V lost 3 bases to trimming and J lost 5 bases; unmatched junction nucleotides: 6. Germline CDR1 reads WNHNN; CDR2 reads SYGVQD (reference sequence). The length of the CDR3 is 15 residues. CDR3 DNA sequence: TGCGCCAGCAGTGACGCTAGCGGGAGGCTGGACGAGCAGTACTTC. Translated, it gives CASSDASGRLDEQYF.

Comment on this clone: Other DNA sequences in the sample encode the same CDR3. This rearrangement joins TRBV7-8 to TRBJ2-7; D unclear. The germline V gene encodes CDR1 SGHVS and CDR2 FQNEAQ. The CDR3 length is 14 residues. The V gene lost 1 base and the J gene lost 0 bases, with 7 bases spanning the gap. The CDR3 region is CASSLVPGSYEQYF. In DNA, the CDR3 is TGTGCCAGCAGCTTAGTTCCCGGCTCCTACGAGCAGTACTTC.

This chain's CDR3 is CASSFMDRGGETQYF. The CDR3 nucleotides are TGTGCCAGCAGTTTCATGGACAGGGGTGGTGAGACCCAGTACTTC. The rearrangement links TRBV28 to TRBJ2-5, with 9 bases matching TRBD1. The CDR3 spans 15 residues. V gave up 3 bases and J gave up 5 bases; unmatched junction bases: 7. Germline lookup yields CDR1 MDHEN and CDR2 SYDVKM.

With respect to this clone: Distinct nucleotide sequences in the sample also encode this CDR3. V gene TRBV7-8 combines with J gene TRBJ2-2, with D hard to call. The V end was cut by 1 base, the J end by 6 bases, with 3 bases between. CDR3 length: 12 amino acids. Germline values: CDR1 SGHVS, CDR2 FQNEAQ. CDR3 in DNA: TGTGCCAGCAGCTTAGGCCCCGGGGAGCTGTTTTTT. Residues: CASSLGPGELFF.

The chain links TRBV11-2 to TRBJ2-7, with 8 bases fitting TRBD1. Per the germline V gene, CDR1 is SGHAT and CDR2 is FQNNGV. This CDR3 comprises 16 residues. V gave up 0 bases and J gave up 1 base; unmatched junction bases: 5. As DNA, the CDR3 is TGTGCCAGCAGCTTAGAGTTCAGGGGGCTTTCCTACGAGCAGTACTTC. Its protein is CASSLEFRGLSYEQYF.

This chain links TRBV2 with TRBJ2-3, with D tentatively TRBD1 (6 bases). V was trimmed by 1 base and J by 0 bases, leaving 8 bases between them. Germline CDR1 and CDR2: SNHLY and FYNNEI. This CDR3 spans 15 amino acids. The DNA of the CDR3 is TGTGCCAGCAGTGAAGACCAGGGGAGCACAGATACGCAGTATTTT. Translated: CASSEDQGSTDTQYF.

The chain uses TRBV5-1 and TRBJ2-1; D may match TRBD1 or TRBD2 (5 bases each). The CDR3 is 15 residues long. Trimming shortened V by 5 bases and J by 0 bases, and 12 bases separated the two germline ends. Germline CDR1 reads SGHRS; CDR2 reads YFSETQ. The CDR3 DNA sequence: TGCGCCAGCAGTCGGGGCATTAGCTCCTACAATGAGCAGTTCTTC. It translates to CASSRGISSYNEQFF.

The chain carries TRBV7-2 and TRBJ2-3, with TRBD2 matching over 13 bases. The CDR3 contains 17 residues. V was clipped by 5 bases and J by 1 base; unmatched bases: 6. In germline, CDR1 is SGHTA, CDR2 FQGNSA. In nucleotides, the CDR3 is TGTGCCAGCAGCCAACGACTAGCGGGAGGCCGCACAGATACGCAGTATTTT. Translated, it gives CASSQRLAGGRTDTQYF.

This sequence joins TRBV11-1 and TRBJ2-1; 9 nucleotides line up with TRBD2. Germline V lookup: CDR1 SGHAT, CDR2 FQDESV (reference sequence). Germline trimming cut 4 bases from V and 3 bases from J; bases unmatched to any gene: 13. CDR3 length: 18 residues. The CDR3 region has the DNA TGTGCCAGCAGCTCGGGGATGGTAGCGGGAGTGTTCTACAATGAGCAGTTCTTC. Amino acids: CASSSGMVAGVFYNEQFF.

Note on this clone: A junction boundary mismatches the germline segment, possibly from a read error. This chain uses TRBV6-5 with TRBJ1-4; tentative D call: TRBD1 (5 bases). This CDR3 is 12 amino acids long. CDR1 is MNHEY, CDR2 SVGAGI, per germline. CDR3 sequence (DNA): TGCACCGACAGTGCAACTAATGAAAAACTGTTTTTT. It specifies CTDSATNEKLFF.

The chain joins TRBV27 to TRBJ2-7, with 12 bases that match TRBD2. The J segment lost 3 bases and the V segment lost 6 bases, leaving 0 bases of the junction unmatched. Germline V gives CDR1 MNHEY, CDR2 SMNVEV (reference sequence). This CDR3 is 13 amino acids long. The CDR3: CASRLAGGYEQYF. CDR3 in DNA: TGTGCCAGCAGACTAGCGGGAGGCTACGAGCAGTACTTC.

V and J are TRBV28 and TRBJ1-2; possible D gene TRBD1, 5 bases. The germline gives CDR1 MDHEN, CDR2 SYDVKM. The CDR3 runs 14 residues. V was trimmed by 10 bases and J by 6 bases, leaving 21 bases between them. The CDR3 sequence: CATLSGTPVNGYTF. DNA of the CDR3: TGTGCCACCCTGTCCGGGACGCCGGTAAATGGCTACACCTTC.

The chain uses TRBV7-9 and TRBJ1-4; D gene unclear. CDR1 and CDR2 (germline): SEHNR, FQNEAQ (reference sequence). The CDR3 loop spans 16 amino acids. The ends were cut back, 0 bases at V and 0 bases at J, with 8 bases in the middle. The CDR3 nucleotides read TGTGCCAGCAGCTTAGCGCTTGGGGCAACTAATGAAAAACTGTTTTTT. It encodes CASSLALGATNEKLFF.

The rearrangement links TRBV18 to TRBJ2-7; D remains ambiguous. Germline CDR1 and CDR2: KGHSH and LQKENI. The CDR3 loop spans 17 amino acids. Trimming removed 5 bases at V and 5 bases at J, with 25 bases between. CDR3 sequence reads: CASSVVVTAGLFDEQYF. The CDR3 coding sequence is TGTGCCAGCTCAGTCGTAGTTACGGCCGGTCTTTTTGACGAGCAGTACTTC.

Here the CDR3 DNA reads TGTGCCAGCAGGGATGGGGCTAGCGGCATGAATGAGCAGTTCTTC. The encoded protein is CASRDGASGMNEQFF. V gene TRBV13 combines with J gene TRBJ2-1; 7 bases match TRBD2. The V gene's germline CDR1 is PRHDT and CDR2 FYEKMQ (reference sequence). With V trimmed by 6 bases and J by 7 bases, 12 bases remained unmatched. This CDR3 region has 15 residues.

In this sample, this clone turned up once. CDR3 sequence reads: CASSQTSGRYEQYF. The CDR3 DNA reads as TGTGCCAGCAGTCAGACTAGCGGGAGATACGAGCAGTACTTC. V gene TRBV6-6 combines with J gene TRBJ2-7, with 12 bases fitting TRBD2. Looked up from germline, CDR1 is MNHNY and CDR2 is SVGAGI (reference sequence). This CDR3 has 14 amino acids. V was clipped by 5 bases and J by 4 bases; unmatched bases: 3.

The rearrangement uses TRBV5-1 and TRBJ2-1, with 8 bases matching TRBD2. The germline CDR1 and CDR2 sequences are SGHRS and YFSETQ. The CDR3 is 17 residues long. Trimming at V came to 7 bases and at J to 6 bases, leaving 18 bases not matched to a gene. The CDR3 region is CASDPTGGTTLINEQFF. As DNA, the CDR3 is TGCGCCAGCGACCCTACGGGGGGGACTACCCTGATCAATGAGCAGTTCTTC.

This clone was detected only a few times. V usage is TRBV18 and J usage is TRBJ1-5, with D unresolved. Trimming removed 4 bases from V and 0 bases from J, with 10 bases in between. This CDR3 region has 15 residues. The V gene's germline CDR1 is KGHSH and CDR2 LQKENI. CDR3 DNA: TGTGCCAGCTCACAGACGGATCCTAGCAATCAGCCCCAGCATTTT. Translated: CASSQTDPSNQPQHF. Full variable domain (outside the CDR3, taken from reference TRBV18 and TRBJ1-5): NAGVMQNPRHLVRRRGQEARLRCSPMKGHSHVYWYRQLPEEGLKFMVYLQKENIIDESGMPKERFSAEFPKEGPSILRIQQVVRGDSAAYFCASSQTDPSNQPQHFGDGTRLSIL.

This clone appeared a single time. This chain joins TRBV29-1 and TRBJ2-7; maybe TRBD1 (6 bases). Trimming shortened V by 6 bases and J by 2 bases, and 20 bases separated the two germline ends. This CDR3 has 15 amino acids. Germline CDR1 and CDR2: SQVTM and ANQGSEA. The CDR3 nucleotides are TGCAGCGTAGGTTATACAGGGAGAAGAGCCTACGAGCAGTACTTC. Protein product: CSVGYTGRRAYEQYF.

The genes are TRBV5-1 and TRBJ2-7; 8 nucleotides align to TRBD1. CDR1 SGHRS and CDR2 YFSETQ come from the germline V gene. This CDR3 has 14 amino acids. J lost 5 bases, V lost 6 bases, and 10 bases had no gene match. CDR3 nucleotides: TGCGCCAGCACCGTGACAGGGGCCGGGGACGAGCAGTACTTC. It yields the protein CASTVTGAGDEQYF.

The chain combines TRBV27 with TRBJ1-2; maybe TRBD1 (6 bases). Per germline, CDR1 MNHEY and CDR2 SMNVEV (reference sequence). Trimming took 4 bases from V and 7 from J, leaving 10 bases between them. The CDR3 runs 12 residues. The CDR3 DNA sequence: TGTGCCAGCAGTTCACCAGGGGCTGGCTACACCTTC. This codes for CASSSPGAGYTF.

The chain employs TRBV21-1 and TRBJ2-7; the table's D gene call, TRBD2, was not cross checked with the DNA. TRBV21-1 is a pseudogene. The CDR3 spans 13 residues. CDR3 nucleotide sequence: TGTGCCAACCCTCCGGGAGTAGTATACGAGCAGTACTTC. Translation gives CANPPGVVYEQYF.

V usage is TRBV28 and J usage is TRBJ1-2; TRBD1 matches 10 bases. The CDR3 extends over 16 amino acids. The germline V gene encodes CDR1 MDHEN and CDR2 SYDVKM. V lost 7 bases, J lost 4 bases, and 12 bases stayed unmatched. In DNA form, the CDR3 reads TGTGCCAGCACCTACCGGGACAGGGGAAAAATCTATGGCTACACCTTC. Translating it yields CASTYRDRGKIYGYTF.